Included here is one TCR beta chain sequence, with context. The repertoire was sequenced with immunoSEQ multiplex PCR; TCRdb's copy has only in-frame clones and lacks some. Of 400,000 or so clones listed, just over 95% are singletons. This entry is derived from a study of shared clonotypes between healthy human individuals. CDR3 length: 15 residues. CDR1 is SGHVS, CDR2 FQNEAQ, per germline. V shed 1 base, J shed 7 bases, and the junction held 5 bases outside the gene matches. The donors, all of them Caucasian adults, lived in Nashville, Tennessee. Sequenced input: memory CD8+ T cells sorted from blood. Noted subset: CD45RO+ cells pooled with CCR7-negative TemRA cells. This chain connects TRBV7-8 to TRBJ2-1; 9 nucleotides line up with TRBD2. The clonotype comes from a man aged 25-40 years in good health. CDR3 region: CASSLVGGRGNEQFF. CDR3 nucleotide sequence: TGTGCCAGCAGCTTAGTTGGCGGGAGGGGTAATGAGCAGTTCTTC.